The text below deals with one T cell receptor beta chain. Its target is unknown. The data were obtained in a study of T cell responses to AZD1222 COVID-19 vaccine. Study-wide findings and caveats: Per reports, nearly half of all spike-specific TCRs target regions that are unmutated in variants.

The protocol was immunoSEQ multiplex PCR, while the TCRdb copy is restricted to in-frame clones and leaves out a portion. The table includes around 94,000 clones, about 86% detected once. Germline V lookup: CDR1 SNHLY, CDR2 FYNNEI. This CDR3 comprises 14 residues. J lost 2 bases, V lost 5 bases, and 5 bases had no gene match. The chain is built from TRBV2 and TRBJ1-1, with 7 bases matching TRBD1. This receptor was identified in an adult in good health. Material: peripheral blood, obtained on day 0 of AZD1222 vaccination. In DNA, the CDR3 is TGTGCCAGCAGTACGGACAGGATTAACACTGAAGCTTTCTTT. Translating it yields CASSTDRINTEAFF.